The clone carrying this T cell receptor (beta chain) was found a few times. This specimen belongs to a study of T-cell memory formation after mild COVID-19. CDR3 length: 16 residues. Trimming left V 1 base short and J 0 bases short, with 10 bases between. Germline CDR1 is SGHVS and CDR2 is FNYEAQ. One entry per CDR3 protein results from TCRdb running MiXCR on the 5' RACE reads. The sample has hundreds of thousands of distinct CDR3 sequences; 15% are singletons. This sequence originates from a young man who had mild COVID-19 (a few samples of this study predate the infection). Cell type and time point are not known. V usage is TRBV7-6 and J usage is TRBJ2-1; D remains unclear. The sample comprised PBMCs or a T cell subset sorted from them (not recorded which). CDR3 bases: TGTGCCAGCAGCTTAGTGGCAGGCCTCTCCTACAATGAGCAGTTCTTC. Protein: CASSLVAGLSYNEQFF.